These 8 T cell receptor beta chains originate from one sample sequenced in a study of control samples from healthy donors and cancer patients. Method: immunoSEQ multiplex PCR; TCRdb's copy keeps in-frame clones and lacks some. The sample holds about 80,000 clones, around 80% seen once. Sequenced sample: PBMCs. All receptors derive from a man in his sixties with head and neck cancer.

The J gene is TRBJ2-3, the V gene TRBV5-4, with a weak D call TRBD2 (6 bases). The ends were cut back, 7 bases at V and 0 bases at J, with 15 bases in the middle. This CDR3 region has 15 residues. In germline, CDR1 is SGHNT, CDR2 YYREEE (reference sequence). The CDR3 loop reads CASGPTGTSTDTQYF. Written as DNA, the CDR3 is TGTGCCAGCGGACCCACCGGGACTAGCACAGATACGCAGTATTTT.

This chain joins TRBV5-1 and TRBJ2-7; 10 positions agree with TRBD2. CDR1 is SGHRS and CDR2 is YFSETQ in the germline V gene. This CDR3 has 15 residues. Germline trimming cut 3 bases from V and 1 base from J; bases unmatched to any gene: 4. In DNA, the CDR3 is TGCGCCAGCAGCTCGACTAGCGGGTTTTCCTACGAGCAGTACTTC. Encoded protein: CASSSTSGFSYEQYF.

The chain employs TRBV9 and TRBJ2-2, with 8 bases fitting TRBD2. This CDR3 contains 16 residues. The ends lost 2 bases at V and 4 bases at J; junction bases unmatched: 7. The germline V gene has CDR1 SGDLS and CDR2 YYNGEE. CDR3: CASSVAGGLRTGELFF. CDR3 in DNA: TGTGCCAGCAGCGTCGCGGGAGGACTCCGCACCGGGGAGCTGTTTTTT.

This clone has a single count. V and J are TRBV9 and TRBJ2-5; possible D gene TRBD2, 7 bases. CDR3 size: 13 residues. Deletions cut 0 bases from V and 9 bases from J, with 12 bases between. Germline CDR1 SGDLS, CDR2 YYNGEE. CDR3 region: CASSVGGGQAQYF. DNA of the CDR3: TGTGCCAGCAGCGTAGGGGGGGGGCAGGCCCAGTACTTC.

This clone was observed a handful of times. The V call is TRBV12-3 or TRBV12-4, the J call TRBJ2-7, with D perhaps TRBD2 (6 bases). This CDR3 has 13 residues. Trimming took off 3 bases at V and 6 bases at J, with 12 bases between the two ends. The CDR3 loop reads CASSFGGVLEQYF. As DNA, the CDR3 is TGTGCCAGCAGTTTCGGAGGGGTTCTCGAGCAGTACTTC.

Worth noting for this clone: Other DNA variants within this sample encode the same CDR3. This chain links TRBV11-2 with TRBJ1-2; 7 nucleotides line up with TRBD1. Germline CDR1 and CDR2: SGHAT and FQNNGV. This CDR3 spans 13 amino acids. V dropped 5 bases and J dropped 4; count of bases not matched to a gene: 4. CDR3 coding DNA: TGTGCCAGCAGCCCGGGACAGCTCTATGGCTACACCTTC. Its protein is CASSPGQLYGYTF.

The rearrangement joins TRBV19 to TRBJ1-2; tentative D call: TRBD1 (6 bases). Germline lookup yields CDR1 LNHDA and CDR2 SQIVND (reference sequence). CDR3 length: 15 residues. The ends were cut back, 4 bases at V and 3 bases at J, with 15 bases in the middle. The CDR3 spells CASSSQGRTHYGYTF. The DNA of the CDR3 is TGTGCCAGTAGTAGTCAGGGGCGGACCCACTATGGCTACACCTTC.

V is TRBV7-2 and J is TRBJ2-7; 9 nucleotides align to TRBD2. The J segment lost 2 bases and the V segment lost 3 bases, leaving 5 bases of the junction unmatched. Germline CDR1 and CDR2: SGHTA and FQGNSA. The CDR3 loop spans 15 amino acids. CDR3 region: CASSFGSGSAYEQYF. CDR3 nucleotide sequence: TGTGCCAGCAGCTTCGGTAGCGGGAGCGCCTACGAGCAGTACTTC.